The T cell receptor beta chain under discussion was sequenced for a study of neurological immune-mediated disorders. Documented time point: longitudinal time-point 3. Germline CDR1 is MNHEY and CDR2 is SVGAGI. V lost 5 bases to trimming and J lost 6 bases; unmatched junction nucleotides: 9. CDR3 length: 14 amino acids. TCRdb re-called the 5' RACE reads through MiXCR, storing one row per CDR3 protein. The top ten hold 4.5% to 6% of the sample, which has 84,000 or so distinct CDR3 sequences, 4.3% seen once. The receptor comes from a woman aged 60-75 years with multiple sclerosis. J is TRBJ1-1 and V is TRBV6-5; 7 bases agree with TRBD1. Sequenced sample: PBMCs. The DNA for the CDR3 is TGTGCCAGCAGTCAAGACAGGGATGGGGCTGAAGCTTTCTTT. Translating gives CASSQDRDGAEAFF.